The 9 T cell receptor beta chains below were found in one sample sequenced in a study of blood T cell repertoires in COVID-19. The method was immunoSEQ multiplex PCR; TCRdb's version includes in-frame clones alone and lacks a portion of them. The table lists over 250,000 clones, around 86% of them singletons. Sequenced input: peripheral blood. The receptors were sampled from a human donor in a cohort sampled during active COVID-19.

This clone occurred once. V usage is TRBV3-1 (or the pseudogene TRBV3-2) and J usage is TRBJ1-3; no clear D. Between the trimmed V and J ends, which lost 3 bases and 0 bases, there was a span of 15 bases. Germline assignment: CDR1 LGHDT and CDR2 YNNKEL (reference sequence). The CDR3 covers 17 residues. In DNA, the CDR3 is TGTGCCAGCAGCCAGCAAAATCTTATGAGCTCTGGAAACACCATATATTTT. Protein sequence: CASSQQNLMSSGNTIYF.

CDR3 protein: CASSGGLASTDTQYF. Here the CDR3 DNA reads TGTGCCAGCAGCGGAGGACTAGCTTCCACAGATACGCAGTATTTT. The chain carries TRBV3-1 (or the pseudogene TRBV3-2) and TRBJ2-3; TRBD2 agrees at 8 bases. There are 15 residues in the CDR3. J lost 2 bases, V lost 5 bases, and 6 bases had no gene match. The germline V gene has CDR1 LGHDT and CDR2 YNNKEL (reference sequence).

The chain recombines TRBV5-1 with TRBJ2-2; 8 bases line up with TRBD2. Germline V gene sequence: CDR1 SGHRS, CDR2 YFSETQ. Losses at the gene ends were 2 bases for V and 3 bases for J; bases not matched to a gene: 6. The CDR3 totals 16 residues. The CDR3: CASSFLSGADTGELFF. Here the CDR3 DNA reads TGCGCCAGCAGCTTCCTTAGCGGGGCCGACACCGGGGAGCTGTTTTTT.

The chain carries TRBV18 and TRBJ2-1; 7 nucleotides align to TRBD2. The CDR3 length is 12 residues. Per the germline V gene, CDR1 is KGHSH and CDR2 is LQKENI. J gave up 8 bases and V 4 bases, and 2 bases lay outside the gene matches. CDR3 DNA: TGTGCCAGCTCACGGACTAGTTATGAGCAGTTCTTC. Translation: CASSRTSYEQFF.

CDR3 coding DNA: TGTGCCAGCACCGAAGACAGGGGCCGAAACTATGGCTACACCTTC. Translated: CASTEDRGRNYGYTF. The chain joins TRBV2 to TRBJ1-2; 8 bases are shared with TRBD1. Germline V gives CDR1 SNHLY, CDR2 FYNNEI. Unmatched junction bases numbered 9, after V lost 7 bases and J lost 2 bases. The CDR3 has 15 amino acids.

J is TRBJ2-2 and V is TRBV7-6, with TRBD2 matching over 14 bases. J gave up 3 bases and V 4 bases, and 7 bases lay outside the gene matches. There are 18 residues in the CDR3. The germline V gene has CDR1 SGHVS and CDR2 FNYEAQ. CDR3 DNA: TGTGCCAGCAGCTCACCGGGACTAGCGGGAGCGGACACCGGGGAGCTGTTTTTT. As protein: CASSSPGLAGADTGELFF.

CDR3 sequence reads: CAIGGSNQPQHF. The CDR3 DNA reads TGTGCTATAGGGGGTAGCAATCAGCCCCAGCATTTT. The chain couples TRBV7-8 to TRBJ1-5; possible D gene TRBD1, 6 bases. The CDR3 has 12 residues. CDR1 SGHVS and CDR2 FQNEAQ come from the germline V gene.

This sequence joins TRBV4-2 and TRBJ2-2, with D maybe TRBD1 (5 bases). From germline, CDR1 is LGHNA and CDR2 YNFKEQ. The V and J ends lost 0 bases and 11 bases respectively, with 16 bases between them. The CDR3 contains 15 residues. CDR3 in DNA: TGTGCCAGCAGCCAAGATGATATAAGGGGTCGAGAGCTGTTTTTT. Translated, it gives CASSQDDIRGRELFF.

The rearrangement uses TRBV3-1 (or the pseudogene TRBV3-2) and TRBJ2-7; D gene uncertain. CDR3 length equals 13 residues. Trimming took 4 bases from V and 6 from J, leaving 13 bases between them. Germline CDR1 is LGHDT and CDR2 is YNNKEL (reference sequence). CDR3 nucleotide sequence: TGTGCCAGCAGCCCTATACTGGCGGCCGAGCAGTACTTC. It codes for CASSPILAAEQYF.